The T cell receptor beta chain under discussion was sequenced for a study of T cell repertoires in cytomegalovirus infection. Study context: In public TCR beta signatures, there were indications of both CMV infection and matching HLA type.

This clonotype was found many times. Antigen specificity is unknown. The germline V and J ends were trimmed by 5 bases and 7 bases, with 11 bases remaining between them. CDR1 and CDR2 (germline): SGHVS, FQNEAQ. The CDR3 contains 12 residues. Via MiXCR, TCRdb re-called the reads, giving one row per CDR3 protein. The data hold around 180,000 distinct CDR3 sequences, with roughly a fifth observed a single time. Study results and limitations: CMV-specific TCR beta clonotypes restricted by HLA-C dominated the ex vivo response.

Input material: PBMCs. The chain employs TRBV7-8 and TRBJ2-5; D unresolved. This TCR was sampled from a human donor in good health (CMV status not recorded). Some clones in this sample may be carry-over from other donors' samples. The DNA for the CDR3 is TGTGCCAGCAGCGCGCAATCAGGGACCCAGTACTTC. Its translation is CASSAQSGTQYF.